This TCR beta chain was identified during a study of blood T cell repertoires in COVID-19. The assay was immunoSEQ multiplex PCR, and TCRdb's table has in-frame clones only and misses some. The table lists a few hundred thousand clones, 70% to 90% of them singletons. Germline V CDR1 and CDR2: SGHAT, FQNNGV. Trimming stripped 8 bases from V and 0 bases from J, with 10 bases between. There are 13 residues in the CDR3. The receptor was derived from a woman aged 40 to 55 who had recovered from COVID-19. V and J are TRBV11-2 and TRBJ2-5, with TRBD2 as a possible D gene (6 bases). Specimen: peripheral blood. Written as DNA, the CDR3 is TGTGCCAGCGGGACTTCGTACCAAGAGACCCAGTACTTC. This sequence encodes CASGTSYQETQYF.